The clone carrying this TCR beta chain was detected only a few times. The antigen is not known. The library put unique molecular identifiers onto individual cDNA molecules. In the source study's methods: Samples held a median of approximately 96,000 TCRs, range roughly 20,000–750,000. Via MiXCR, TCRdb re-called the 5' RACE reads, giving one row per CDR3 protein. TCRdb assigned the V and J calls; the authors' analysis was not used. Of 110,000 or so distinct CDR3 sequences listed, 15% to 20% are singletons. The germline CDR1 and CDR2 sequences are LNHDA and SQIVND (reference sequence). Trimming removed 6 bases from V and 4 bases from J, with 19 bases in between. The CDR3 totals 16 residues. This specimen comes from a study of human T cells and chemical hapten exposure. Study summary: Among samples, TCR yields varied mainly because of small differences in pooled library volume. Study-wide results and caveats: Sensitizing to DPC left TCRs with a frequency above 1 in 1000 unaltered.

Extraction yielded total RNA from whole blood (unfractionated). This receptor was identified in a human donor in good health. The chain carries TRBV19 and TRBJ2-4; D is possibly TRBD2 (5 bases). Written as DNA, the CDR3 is TGTGCCAGTAGCCCTGGGCGGACTCCCCAGAAAAACATTCAGTACTTC. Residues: CASSPGRTPQKNIQYF.